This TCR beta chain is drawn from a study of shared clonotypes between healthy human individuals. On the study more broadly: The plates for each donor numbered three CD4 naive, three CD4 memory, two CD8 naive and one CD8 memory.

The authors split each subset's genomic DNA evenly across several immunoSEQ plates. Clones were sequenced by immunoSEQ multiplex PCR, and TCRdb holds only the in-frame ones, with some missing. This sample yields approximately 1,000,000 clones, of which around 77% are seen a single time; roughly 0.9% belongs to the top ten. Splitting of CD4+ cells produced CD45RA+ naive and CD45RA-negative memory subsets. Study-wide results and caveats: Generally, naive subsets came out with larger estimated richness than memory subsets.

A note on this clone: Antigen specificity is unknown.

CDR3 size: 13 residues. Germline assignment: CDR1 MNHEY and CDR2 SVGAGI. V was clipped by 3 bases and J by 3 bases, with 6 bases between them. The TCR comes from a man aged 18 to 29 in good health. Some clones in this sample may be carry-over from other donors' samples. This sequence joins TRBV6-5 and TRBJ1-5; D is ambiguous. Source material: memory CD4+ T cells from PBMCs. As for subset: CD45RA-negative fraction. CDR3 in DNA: TGTGCCAGCAGTTATGGTCCCAATCAGCCCCAGCATTTT. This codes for CASSYGPNQPQHF.